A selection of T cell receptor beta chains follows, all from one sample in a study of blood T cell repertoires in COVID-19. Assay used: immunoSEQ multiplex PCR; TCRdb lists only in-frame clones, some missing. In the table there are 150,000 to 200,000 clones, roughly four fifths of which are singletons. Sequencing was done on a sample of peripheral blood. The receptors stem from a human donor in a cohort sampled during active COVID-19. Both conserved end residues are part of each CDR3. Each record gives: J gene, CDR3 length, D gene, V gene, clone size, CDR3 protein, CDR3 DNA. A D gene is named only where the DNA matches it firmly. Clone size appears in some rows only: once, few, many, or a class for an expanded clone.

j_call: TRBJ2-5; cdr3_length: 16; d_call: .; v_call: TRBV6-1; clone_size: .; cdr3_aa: CASSEIGGAIQETQYF; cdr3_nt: TGTGCCAGCAGTGAAATAGGCGGGGCTATCCAAGAGACCCAGTACTTC
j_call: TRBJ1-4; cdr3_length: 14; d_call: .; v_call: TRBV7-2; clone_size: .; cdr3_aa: CASSLRATNEKLFF; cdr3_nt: TGTGCCAGCAGCTTGCGGGCAACTAATGAAAAACTGTTTTTT
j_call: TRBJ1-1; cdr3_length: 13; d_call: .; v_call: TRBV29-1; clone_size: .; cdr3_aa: CSVGMGENTEAFF; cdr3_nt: TGCAGCGTTGGGATGGGAGAAAACACTGAAGCTTTCTTT
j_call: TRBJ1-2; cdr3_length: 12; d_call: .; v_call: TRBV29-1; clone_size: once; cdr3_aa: CSVSKELYGYTF; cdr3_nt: TGCAGCGTTAGTAAAGAACTCTATGGCTACACCTTC
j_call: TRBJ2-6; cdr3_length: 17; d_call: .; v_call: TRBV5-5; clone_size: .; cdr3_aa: CASSLANRRSGANVLTF; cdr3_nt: TGTGCCAGCAGCTTGGCCAACAGGCGCTCTGGGGCCAACGTCCTGACTTTC
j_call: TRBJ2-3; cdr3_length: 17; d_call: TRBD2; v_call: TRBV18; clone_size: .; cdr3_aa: CASSPILTSGRVDTQYF; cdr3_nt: TGTGCCAGCTCACCAATTTTAACTAGCGGGAGGGTCGATACGCAGTATTTT
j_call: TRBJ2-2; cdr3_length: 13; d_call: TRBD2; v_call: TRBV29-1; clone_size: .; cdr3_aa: CSATTGGTGELFF; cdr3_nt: TGCAGCGCCACCACGGGAGGCACCGGGGAGCTGTTTTTT
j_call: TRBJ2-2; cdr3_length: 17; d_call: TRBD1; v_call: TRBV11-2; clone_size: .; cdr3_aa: CASSPGTGGSTGGELFF; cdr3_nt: TGTGCCAGCAGCCCAGGGACAGGGGGATCCACGGGCGGGGAGCTGTTTTTT
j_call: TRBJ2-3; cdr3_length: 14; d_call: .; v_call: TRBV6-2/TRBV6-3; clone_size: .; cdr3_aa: CASSYGGVPDTQYF; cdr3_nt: TGTGCCAGCAGTTATGGCGGGGTCCCAGATACGCAGTATTTT
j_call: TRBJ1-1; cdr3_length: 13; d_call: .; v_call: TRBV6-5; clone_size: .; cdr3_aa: CASRQIVRTEAFF; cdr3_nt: TGTGCCAGCAGGCAGATAGTGAGGACTGAAGCTTTCTTT
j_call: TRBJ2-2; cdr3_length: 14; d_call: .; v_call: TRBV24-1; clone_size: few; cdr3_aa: CATRQGGHTGELFF; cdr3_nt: TGTGCCACTCGACAGGGAGGTCACACCGGGGAGCTGTTTTTT
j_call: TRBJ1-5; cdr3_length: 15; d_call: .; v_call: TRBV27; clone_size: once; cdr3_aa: CASSLSGEGGEPQHF; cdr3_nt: TGTGCCAGCAGTTTATCGGGGGAGGGGGGGGAGCCCCAGCATTTT
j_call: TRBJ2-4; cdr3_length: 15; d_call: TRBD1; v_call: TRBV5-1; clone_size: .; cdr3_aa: CASSPGGLAKNIQYF; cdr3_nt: TGCGCCAGCAGTCCAGGGGGTCTAGCCAAAAACATTCAGTACTTC
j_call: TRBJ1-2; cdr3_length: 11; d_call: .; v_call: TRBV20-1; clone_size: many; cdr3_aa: CSARVDYGYTF; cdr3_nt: TGCAGTGCCAGGGTTGACTATGGCTACACCTTC
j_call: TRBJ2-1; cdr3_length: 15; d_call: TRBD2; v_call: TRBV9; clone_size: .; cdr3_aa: CASSVEGLVVNEQFF; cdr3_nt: TGTGCCAGCAGCGTAGAGGGACTAGTCGTCAATGAGCAGTTCTTC
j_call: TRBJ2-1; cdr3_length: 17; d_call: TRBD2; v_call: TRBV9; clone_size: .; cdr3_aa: CASSAPSGRGSYNEQFF; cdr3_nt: TGTGCCAGCAGCGCCCCTAGCGGGAGAGGGTCCTACAATGAGCAGTTCTTC
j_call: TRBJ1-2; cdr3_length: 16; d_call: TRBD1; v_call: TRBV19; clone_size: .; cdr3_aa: CASSSRDREVVYGYTF; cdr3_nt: TGTGCCAGTAGTAGCCGGGACAGGGAGGTGGTTTATGGCTACACCTTC
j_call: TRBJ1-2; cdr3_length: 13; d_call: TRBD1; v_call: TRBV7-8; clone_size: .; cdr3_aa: CASSPGQRYGYTF; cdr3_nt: TGTGCCAGCAGCCCGGGACAGCGATATGGCTACACCTTC
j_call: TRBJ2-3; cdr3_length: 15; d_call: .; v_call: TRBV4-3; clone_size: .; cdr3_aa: CASSQDLSRTDTQYF; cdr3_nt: TGCGCCAGCAGCCAAGATCTAAGCCGCACAGATACGCAGTATTTT
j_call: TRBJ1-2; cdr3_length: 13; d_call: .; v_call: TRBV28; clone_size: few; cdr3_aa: CASSMDTPAGYTF; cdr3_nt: TGTGCCAGCAGTATGGACACCCCAGCGGGCTACACCTTC
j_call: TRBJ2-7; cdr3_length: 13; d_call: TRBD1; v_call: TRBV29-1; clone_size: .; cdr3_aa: CSVKGQGTYEQYF; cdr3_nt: TGCAGCGTAAAAGGACAGGGGACTTACGAGCAGTACTTC
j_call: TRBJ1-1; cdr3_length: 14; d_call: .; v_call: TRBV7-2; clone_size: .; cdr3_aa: CASSLESRGTEAFF; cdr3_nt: TGTGCCAGCAGCTTAGAGTCCCGCGGCACTGAAGCTTTCTTT
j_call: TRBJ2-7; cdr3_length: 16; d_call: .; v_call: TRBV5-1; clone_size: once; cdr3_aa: CASSPQTGTFSYEQYF; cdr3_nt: TGCGCCAGCAGCCCCCAAACAGGGACATTTTCCTACGAGCAGTACTTC
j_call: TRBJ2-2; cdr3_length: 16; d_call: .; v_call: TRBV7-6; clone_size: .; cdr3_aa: CASSQSYTAETGELFF; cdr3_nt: TGTGCCAGCAGCCAATCCTACACCGCGGAGACCGGGGAGCTGTTTTTT
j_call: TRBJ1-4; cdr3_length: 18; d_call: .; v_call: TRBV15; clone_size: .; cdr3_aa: CATSRSLEDGATNEKLFF; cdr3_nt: TGTGCCACCAGCAGGTCGTTGGAGGACGGTGCAACTAATGAAAAACTGTTTTTT
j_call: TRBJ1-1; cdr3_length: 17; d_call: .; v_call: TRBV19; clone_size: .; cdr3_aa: CASSTQYRTKVDTEAFF; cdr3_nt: TGTGCCAGTAGTACCCAGTACAGGACAAAGGTTGACACTGAAGCTTTCTTT
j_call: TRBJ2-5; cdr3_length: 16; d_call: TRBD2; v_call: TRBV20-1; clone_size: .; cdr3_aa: CSASGEGLAAQETQYF; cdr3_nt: TGCAGTGCTAGTGGGGAGGGACTAGCGGCCCAAGAGACCCAGTACTTC
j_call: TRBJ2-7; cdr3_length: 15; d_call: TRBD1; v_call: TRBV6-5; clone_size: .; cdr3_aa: CASSYFQGALDEQYF; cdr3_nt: TGTGCCAGCAGTTACTTTCAGGGGGCGCTGGACGAGCAGTACTTC
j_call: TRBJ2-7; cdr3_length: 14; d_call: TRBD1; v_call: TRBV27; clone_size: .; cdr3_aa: CASSHPGQGYEQYF; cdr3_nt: TGTGCCAGCAGTCACCCGGGACAGGGATACGAGCAGTACTTC
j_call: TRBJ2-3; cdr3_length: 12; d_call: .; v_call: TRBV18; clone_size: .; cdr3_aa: CASSPTADTQYF; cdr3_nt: TGTGCCAGCTCACCCACGGCAGATACGCAGTATTTT
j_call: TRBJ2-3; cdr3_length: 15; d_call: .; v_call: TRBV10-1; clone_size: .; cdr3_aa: CASSETGLGTDTQYF; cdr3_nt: TGCGCCAGCAGTGAGACAGGGCTAGGCACAGATACGCAGTATTTT
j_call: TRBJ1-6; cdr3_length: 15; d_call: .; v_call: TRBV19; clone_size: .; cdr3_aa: CASSISQGNNSPLHF; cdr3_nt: TGTGCCAGTAGTATTTCCCAGGGAAATAATTCACCCCTCCACTTT
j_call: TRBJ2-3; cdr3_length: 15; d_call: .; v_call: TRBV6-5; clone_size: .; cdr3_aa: CASSYIGVRTDTQYF; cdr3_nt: TGTGCCAGCAGTTACATCGGGGTCCGAACAGATACGCAGTATTTT
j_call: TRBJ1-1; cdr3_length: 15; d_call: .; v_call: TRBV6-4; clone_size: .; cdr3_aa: CASSDSRGQNTEAFF; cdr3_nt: TGTGCCAGCAGTGACTCGAGGGGACAGAACACTGAAGCTTTCTTT
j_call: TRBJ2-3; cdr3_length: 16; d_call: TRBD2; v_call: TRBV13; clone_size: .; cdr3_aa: CASSQGLDRSTDTQYF; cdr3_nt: TGTGCCAGCAGCCAAGGACTAGATCGGAGCACAGATACGCAGTATTTT
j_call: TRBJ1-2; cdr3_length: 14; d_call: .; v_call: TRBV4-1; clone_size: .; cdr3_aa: CASSRQDSIDGYTF; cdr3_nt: TGCGCCAGCAGCCGACAGGACAGTATAGATGGCTACACCTTC
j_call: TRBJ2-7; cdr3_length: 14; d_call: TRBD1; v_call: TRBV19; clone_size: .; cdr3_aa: CASSIRTGFYEQYF; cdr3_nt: TGTGCCAGTAGTATCCGGACAGGCTTCTACGAGCAGTACTTC
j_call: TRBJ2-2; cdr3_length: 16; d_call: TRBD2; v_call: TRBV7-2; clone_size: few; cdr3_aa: CASSVVGLANTGELFF; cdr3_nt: TGTGCCAGCAGCGTAGTCGGACTAGCGAACACCGGGGAGCTGTTTTTT
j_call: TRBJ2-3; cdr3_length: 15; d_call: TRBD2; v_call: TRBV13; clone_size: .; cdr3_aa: CASSQDSGGADTQYF; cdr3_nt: TGTGCCAGCAGCCAAGATAGCGGGGGGGCGGATACGCAGTATTTT
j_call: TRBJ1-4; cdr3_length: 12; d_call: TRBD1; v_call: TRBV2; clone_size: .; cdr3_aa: CASSTGGEKLFF; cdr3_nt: TGTGCCAGCAGCACAGGGGGCGAAAAACTGTTTTTT
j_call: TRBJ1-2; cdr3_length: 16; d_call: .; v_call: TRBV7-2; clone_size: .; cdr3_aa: CASSWRQPLTNYGYTF; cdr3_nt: TGTGCCAGCAGCTGGAGACAGCCTTTGACTAACTATGGCTACACCTTC
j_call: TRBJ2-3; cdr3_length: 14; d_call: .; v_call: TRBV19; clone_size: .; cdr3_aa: CASRRGQSTDTQYF; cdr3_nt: TGTGCCAGTCGTCGAGGGCAGAGCACAGATACGCAGTATTTT
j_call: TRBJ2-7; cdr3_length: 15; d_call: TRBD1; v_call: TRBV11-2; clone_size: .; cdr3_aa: CASSLGTGEFYEQYF; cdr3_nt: TGTGCCAGCAGCTTAGGGACAGGGGAATTCTACGAGCAGTACTTC
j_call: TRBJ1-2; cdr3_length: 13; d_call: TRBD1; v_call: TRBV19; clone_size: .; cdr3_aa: CASSAQGLYGYTF; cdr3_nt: TGTGCCAGTAGTGCACAGGGGCTCTATGGCTACACCTTC
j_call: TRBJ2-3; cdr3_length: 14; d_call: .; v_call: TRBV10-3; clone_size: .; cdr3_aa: CAISGGGRADTQYF; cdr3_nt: TGTGCCATCAGTGGGGGGGGGCGCGCAGATACGCAGTATTTT
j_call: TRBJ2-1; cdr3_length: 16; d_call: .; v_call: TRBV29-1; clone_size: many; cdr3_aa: CSARAVPVWSNNEQFF; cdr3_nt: TGCAGCGCCCGCGCGGTCCCCGTATGGTCAAACAATGAGCAGTTCTTC